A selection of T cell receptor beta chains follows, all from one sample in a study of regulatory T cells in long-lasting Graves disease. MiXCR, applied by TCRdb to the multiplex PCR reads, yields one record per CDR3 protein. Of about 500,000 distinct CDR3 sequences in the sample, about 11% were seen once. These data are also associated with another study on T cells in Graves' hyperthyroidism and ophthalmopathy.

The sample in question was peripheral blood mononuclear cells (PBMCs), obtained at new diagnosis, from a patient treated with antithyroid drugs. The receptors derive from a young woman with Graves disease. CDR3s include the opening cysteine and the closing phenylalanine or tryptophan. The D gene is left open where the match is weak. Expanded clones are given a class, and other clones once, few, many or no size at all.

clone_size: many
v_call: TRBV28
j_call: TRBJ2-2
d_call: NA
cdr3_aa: CASGYLGNILGANTGELFF
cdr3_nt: TGTGCCAGCGGATATCTTGGAAATATCTTGGGGGCGAACACCGGGGAGCTGTTTTTT

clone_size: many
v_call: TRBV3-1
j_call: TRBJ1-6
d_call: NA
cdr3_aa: CASSQIVGAAAPLHF
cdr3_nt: TGTGCCAGCAGCCAAATAGTTGGTGCGGCGGCACCCCTCCACTTT

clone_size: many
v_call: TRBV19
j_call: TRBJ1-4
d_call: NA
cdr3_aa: CASSWWATNEKLFF
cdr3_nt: TGTGCCAGTAGCTGGTGGGCAACTAATGAAAAACTGTTTTTT

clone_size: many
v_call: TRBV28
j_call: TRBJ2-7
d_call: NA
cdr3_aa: CASSFGFSHEQYF
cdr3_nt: TGTGCCAGCAGTTTTGGGTTTTCCCACGAGCAGTACTTC

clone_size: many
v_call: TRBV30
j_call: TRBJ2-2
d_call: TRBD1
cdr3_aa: CAWGDRFNGELFF
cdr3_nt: TGTGCCTGGGGGGACAGATTCAACGGGGAGCTGTTTTTT

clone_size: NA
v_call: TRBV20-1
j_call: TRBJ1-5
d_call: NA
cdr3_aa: CSARIDGSNQPQHF
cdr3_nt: TGCAGTGCTAGAATAGACGGTAGCAATCAGCCCCAGCATTTT

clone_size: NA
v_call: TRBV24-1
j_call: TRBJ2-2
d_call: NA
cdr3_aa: CATSDPRAAGELFF
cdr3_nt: TGTGCCACCAGTGACCCCAGGGCAGCCGGGGAGCTGTTTTTT

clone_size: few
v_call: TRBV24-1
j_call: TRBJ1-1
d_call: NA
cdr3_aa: CATSDLRQPGQAFF
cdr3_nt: TGTGCCACCAGTGATCTGCGCCAACCAGGTCAGGCTTTCTTT

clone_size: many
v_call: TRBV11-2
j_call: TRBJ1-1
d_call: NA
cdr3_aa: CASSSTGGYTEAFF
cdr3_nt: TGTGCCAGCAGCTCTACGGGCGGGTACACTGAAGCTTTCTTT

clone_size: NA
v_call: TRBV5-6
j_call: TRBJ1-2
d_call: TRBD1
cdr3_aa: CASSVPGQNYYGYTF
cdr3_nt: TGTGCCAGCAGCGTACCGGGACAGAACTACTATGGCTACACCTTC

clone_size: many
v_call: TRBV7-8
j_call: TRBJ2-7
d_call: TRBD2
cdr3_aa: CASSRAGGPPYEQYF
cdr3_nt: TGTGCCAGCAGCAGAGCGGGAGGGCCACCCTACGAGCAGTACTTC

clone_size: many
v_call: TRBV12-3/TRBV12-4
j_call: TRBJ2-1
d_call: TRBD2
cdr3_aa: CASSFDSGSSVDEQFF
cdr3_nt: TGTGCCAGCAGTTTCGATAGCGGGTCCTCGGTCGATGAGCAGTTCTTC

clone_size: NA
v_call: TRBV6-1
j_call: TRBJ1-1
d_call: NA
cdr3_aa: CASSLPLRGVDTEAFF
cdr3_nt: TGTGCCAGCAGCCTCCCCCTGCGGGGTGTGGACACTGAAGCTTTCTTT

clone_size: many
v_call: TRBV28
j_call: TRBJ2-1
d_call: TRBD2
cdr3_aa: CASSSPSSGKYNEQFF
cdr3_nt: TGTGCCAGCAGTTCCCCCTCTAGCGGAAAATACAATGAGCAGTTCTTC

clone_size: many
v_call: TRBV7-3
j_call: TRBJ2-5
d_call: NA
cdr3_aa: CASSLTGAYQETQYF
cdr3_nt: TGTGCCAGCAGCTTAACAGGGGCGTACCAAGAGACCCAGTACTTC

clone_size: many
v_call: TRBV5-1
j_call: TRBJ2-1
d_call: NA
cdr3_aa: CASSLEASSDEQFF
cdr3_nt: TGCGCCAGCAGCTTGGAAGCTAGTAGCGATGAGCAGTTCTTC

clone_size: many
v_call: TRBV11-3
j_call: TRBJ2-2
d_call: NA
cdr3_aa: CASSLTRSTGELFF
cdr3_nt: TGTGCCAGCAGCTTAACTAGGAGCACCGGGGAGCTGTTTTTT

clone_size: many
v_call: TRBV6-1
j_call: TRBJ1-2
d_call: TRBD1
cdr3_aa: CASRKTGTGFGYTF
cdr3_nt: TGTGCCAGCAGGAAAACCGGGACAGGGTTTGGCTACACCTTC

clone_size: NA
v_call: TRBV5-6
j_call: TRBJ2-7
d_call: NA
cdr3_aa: CASSWGRRGEQYF
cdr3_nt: TGTGCCAGCAGCTGGGGGAGAAGGGGAGAGCAGTACTTC

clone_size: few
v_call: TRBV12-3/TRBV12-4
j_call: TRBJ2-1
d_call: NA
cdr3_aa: CASSSTGTPNEQFF
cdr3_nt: TGTGCCAGCAGTTCGACCGGGACACCCAATGAGCAGTTCTTC

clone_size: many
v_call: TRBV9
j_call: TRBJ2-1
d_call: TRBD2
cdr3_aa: CASSPLIGSGEYNEQFF
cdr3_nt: TGTGCCAGCAGCCCCTTAATTGGTAGCGGGGAATACAATGAGCAGTTCTTC

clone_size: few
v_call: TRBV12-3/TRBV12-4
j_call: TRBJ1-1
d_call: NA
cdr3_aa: CASSFRQGERASF
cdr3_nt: TGTGCCAGCAGTTTTAGGCAGGGTGAAAGAGCTTCCTTT

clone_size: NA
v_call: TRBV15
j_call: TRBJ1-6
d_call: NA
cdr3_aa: CATSRESNSPLHF
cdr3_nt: TGTGCCACCAGCAGAGAAAGTAATTCACCCCTCCACTTT

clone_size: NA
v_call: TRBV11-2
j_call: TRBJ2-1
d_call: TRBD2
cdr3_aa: CASSRASGQNEQFF
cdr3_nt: TGTGCCAGCAGCCGGGCTAGCGGGCAGAATGAGCAGTTCTTC

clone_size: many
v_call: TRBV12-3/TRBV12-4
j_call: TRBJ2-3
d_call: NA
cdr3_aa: CASSPPGYGQYF
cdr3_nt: TGTGCCAGCAGTCCCCCCGGATACGGTCAGTATTTT

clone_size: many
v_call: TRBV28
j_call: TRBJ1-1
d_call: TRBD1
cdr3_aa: CASSFGTVYEAFF
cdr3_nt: TGTGCCAGCAGTTTTGGGACAGTTTATGAAGCTTTCTTT

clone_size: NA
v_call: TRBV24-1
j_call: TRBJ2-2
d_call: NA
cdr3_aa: CATSDWGQTAGELFF
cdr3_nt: TGTGCCACCAGTGATTGGGGACAAACCGCCGGGGAGCTGTTTTTT

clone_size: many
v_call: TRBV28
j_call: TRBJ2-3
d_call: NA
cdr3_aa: CASSFEDEDTQYF
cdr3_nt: TGTGCCAGCAGTTTTGAGGACGAAGATACGCAGTATTTT

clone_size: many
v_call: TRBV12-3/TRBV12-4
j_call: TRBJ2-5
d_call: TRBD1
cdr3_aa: CASSMDRDQETQYF
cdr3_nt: TGTGCCAGCAGCATGGACAGGGATCAAGAGACCCAGTACTTC

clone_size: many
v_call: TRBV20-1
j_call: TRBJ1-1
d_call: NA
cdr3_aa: CSVRAGTANTEAFF
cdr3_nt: TGCAGTGTTCGTGCTGGGACGGCAAACACTGAAGCTTTCTTT

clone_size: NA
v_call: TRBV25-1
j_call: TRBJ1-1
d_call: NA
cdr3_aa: CAVRKNTEAFF
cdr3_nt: TGTGCCGTCAGAAAGAACACTGAAGCTTTCTTT

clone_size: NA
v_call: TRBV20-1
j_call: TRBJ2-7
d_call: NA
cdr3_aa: CGCRRDTSYEQYF
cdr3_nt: TGCGGGTGTAGGAGGGACACTTCCTACGAGCAGTACTTC

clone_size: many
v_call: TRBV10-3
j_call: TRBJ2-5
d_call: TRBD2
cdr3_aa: CAIKPGLQETQYF
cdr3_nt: TGTGCCATAAAACCGGGACTACAAGAGACCCAGTACTTC

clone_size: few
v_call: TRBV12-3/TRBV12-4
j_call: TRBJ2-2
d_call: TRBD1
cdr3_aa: CASSPRPETGVSGELFF
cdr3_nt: TGTGCCAGCAGCCCCCGCCCCGAGACAGGGGTCAGCGGGGAGCTGTTTTTT

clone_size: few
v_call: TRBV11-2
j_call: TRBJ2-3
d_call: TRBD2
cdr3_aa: CASSLEVTSRQYF
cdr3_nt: TGTGCCAGCAGCTTAGAAGTGACTAGCCGGCAGTATTTT

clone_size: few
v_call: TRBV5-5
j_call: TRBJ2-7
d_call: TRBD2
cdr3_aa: CASNHGGTVAIYEQYF
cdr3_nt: TGTGCCAGCAACCACGGGGGGACCGTAGCGATCTACGAGCAGTACTTC

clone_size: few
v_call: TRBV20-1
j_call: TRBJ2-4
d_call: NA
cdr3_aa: CSARVILLTDIQYF
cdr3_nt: TGCAGTGCTAGAGTTATACTACTAACTGACATTCAGTACTTC

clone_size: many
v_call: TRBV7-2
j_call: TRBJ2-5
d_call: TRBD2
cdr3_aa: CASRPLAGAGETQYF
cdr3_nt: TGTGCCAGCAGGCCACTAGCGGGAGCGGGTGAGACCCAGTACTTC

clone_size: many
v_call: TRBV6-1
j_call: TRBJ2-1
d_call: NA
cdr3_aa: CASSLNWGIFGEQFF
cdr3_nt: TGTGCCAGCAGTCTGAACTGGGGAATTTTCGGTGAGCAGTTCTTC

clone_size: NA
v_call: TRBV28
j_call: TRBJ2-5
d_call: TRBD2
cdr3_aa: CASSLPTDGLAGATIQETQYF
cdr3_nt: TGTGCCAGCAGTTTACCCACCGACGGACTAGCGGGGGCGACGATACAGGAGACCCAGTACTTC

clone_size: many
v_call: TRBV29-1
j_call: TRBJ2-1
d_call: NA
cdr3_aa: CSLGGSSYNEQFF
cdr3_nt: TGCAGTCTCGGGGGAAGCTCCTACAATGAGCAGTTCTTC

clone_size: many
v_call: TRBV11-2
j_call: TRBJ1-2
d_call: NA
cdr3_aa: CASSLEGIAVGYTF
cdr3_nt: TGTGCCAGCAGCTTAGAGGGGATTGCCGTCGGCTACACCTTC

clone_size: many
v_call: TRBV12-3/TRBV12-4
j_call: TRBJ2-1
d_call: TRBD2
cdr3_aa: CASSLARSRGSHNEQFF
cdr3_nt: TGTGCCAGCAGTTTAGCGCGGAGTCGCGGGAGCCACAATGAGCAGTTCTTC

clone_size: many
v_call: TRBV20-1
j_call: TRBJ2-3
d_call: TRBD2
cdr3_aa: CSASRREGLGDTQYF
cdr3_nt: TGCAGTGCTAGTAGGCGGGAGGGCCTTGGAGATACGCAGTATTTT

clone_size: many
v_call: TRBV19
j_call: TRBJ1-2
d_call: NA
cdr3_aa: CASSTTTTGNYGYTF
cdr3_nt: TGTGCCAGTAGTACTACAACGACAGGAAACTATGGCTACACCTTC

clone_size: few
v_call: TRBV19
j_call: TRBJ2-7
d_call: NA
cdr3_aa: CASSIYRASSYEQYF
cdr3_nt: TGTGCCAGTAGTATCTACAGGGCGAGCTCCTACGAGCAGTACTTC

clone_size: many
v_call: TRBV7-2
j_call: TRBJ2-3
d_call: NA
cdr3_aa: CASSRSAGFSTDTQYF
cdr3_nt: TGTGCCAGCAGCCGGTCTGCAGGATTTAGCACAGATACGCAGTATTTT

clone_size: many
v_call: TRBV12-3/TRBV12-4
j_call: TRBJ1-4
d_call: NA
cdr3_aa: CASSLEGTNEKLFF
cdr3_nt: TGTGCCAGCAGTTTAGAGGGAACTAATGAAAAACTGTTTTTT

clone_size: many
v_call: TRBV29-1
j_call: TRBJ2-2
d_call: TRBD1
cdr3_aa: CSVGTGGAGTGELFF
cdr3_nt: TGCAGCGTTGGGACAGGGGGCGCAGGAACCGGGGAGCTGTTTTTT

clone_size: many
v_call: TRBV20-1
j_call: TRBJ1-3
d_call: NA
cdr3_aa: CSAIGSGNTIYF
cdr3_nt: TGCAGTGCTATAGGCTCAGGAAACACCATATATTTT